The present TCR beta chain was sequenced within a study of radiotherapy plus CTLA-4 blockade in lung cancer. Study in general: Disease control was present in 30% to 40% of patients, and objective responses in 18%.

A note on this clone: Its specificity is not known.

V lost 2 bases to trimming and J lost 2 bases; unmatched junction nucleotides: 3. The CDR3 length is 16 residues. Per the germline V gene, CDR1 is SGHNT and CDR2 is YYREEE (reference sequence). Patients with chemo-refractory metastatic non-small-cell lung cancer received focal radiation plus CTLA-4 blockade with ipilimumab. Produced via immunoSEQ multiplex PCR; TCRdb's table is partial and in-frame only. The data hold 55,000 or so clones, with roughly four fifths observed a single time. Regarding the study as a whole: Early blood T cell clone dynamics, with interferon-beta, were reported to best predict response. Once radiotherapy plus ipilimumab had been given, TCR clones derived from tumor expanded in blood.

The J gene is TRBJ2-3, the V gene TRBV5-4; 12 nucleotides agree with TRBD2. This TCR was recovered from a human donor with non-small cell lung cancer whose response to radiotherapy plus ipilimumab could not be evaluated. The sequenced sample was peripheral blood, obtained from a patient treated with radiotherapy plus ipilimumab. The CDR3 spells CASSLLAGGITDTQYF. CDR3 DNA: TGTGCCAGCAGCTTACTAGCGGGGGGAATCACAGATACGCAGTATTTT.